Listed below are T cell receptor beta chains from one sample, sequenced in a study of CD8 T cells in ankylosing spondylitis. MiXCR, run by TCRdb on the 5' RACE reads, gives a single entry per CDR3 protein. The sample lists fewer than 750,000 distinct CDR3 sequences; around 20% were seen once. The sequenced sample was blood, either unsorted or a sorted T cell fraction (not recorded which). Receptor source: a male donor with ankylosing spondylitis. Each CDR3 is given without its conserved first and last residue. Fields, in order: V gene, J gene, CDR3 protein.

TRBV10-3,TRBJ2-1,AISEPGLEKQF
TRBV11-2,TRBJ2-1,ASSFVRSYNEQF
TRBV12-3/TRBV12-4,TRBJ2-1,ASSILGRGSYNEQF
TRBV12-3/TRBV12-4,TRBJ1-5,ASSLRGSPTVGAQH
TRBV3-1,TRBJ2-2,ASSRSGHDTGELF
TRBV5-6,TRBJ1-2,ASSLAGYNYGYT
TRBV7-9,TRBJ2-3,ASSAGGGRAGDTQY
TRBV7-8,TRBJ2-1,ASSLARGLAGVGEQF
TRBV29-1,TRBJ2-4,SVAGTRASGVAKNIQY
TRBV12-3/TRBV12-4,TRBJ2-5,ASSSTGSMQTQY
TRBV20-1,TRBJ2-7,SALRLGLAGYLTYEQY
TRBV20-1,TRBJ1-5,SARIREDQPQH
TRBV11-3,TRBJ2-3,ASSQRTGVTDTQY
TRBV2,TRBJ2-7,ASSDRGVAGQEQY
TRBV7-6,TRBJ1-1,ASSVDLFNTEAF
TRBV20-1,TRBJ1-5,SARDRDNQPQH
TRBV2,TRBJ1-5,ASRGGAGNQPQH
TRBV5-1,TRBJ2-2,ASSLVGGATNTGELF
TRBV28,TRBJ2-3,ASSLGIYSSTDTQY
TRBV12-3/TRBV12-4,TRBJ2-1,ASRSGTGYNEQF
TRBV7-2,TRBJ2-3,ASSTRGSDTQY
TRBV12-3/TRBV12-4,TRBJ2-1,ASSLAVANEQF
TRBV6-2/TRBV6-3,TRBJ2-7,ASSSHSGTYEQY
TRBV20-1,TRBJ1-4,SARGVTNEKLF
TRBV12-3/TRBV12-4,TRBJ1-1,ASSSSPKTEAF
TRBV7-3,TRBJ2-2,ASSSRFGELF
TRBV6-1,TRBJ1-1,ASRNDRGFTEAF
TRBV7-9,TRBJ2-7,ASSPGQGSSYEQY
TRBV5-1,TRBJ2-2,ASSPGGNTGELF
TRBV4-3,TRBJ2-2,ASSQIQGADTGELF
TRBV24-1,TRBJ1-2,ATSDPRQGVGGYT
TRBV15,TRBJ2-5,ATSVISGQETQY
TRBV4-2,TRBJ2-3,ASSQGPLTSGITDTQY
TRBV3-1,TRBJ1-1,ASSQGHTNAEAF
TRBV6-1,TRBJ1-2,ASSQDRDGYGYT
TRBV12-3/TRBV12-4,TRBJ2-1,ASSWGGPLDEQF
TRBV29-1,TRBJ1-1,SVEKGGRTEAF
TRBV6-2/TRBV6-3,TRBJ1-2,ASTYRGGYT
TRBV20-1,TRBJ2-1,SARLAGVDEQF
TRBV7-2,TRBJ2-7,ASSLEGTNYEQY
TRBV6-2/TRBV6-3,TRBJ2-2,ASSIANPGELF
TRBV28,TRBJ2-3,ASSTRGGGTDTQY
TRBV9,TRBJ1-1,ASSGNSMNTEAF
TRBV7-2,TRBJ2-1,ASGRTGAGVNEQF
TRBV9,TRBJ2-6,ASSPDRDSGANVLT
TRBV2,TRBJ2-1,ASSELGTAYNEQF
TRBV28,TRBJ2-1,ASSLLGSSSYNEQF
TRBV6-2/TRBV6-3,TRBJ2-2,ASSYGTSQAGELF
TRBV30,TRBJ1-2,AWSVGNELS
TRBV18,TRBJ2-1,ASSPDQGQVGWGSYNEQF
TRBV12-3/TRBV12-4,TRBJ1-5,ASSSQTGGNQPQH
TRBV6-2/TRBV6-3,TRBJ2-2,ASGRVGELF
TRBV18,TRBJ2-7,ASSPSLGVVSYEQY
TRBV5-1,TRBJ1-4,ASSLGAGAEKLF
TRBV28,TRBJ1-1,ASTPRTGGWTEAF
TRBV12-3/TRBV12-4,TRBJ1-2,ASSLGRLNYGYT
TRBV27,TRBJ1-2,ASTTAEQGPNYGYT
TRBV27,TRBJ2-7,ASSQTSGLPYEQY
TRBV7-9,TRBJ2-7,ASSYPGGNSLYEQY